The 11 T cell receptor beta chains below all came from one sample that was sequenced in a study of blood T cell repertoires in COVID-19. Libraries were prepared by immunoSEQ multiplex PCR; TCRdb keeps only in-frame clonotypes and omits some of them. The table records around 60,000 clones, around 77% of them present only once. Sequencing input: peripheral blood. These receptors all come from a man aged 80 or over with active or convalescent COVID-19.

The gene calls are TRBV5-1 and TRBJ2-3, with unresolved D. Trimming took 0 bases from V and 2 from J, leaving 10 bases between them. The germline V gene encodes CDR1 SGHRS and CDR2 YFSETQ. The CDR3 consists of 15 residues. The CDR3: CASSLGTEDTDTQYF. CDR3 sequence (DNA): TGCGCCAGCAGCTTGGGAACCGAGGACACAGATACGCAGTATTTT.

The chain is built from TRBV2 and TRBJ2-3; D uncertain. Trimming removed 4 bases at V and 2 bases at J, with 10 bases between. Germline CDR1 SNHLY, CDR2 FYNNEI. The CDR3 is 14 amino acids. CDR3 nucleotide sequence: TGTGCCAGCAGTGTCGTACAGAACACAGATACGCAGTATTTT. Translation gives CASSVVQNTDTQYF.

J is TRBJ2-7 and V is TRBV20-1; no clear D. Germline V gives CDR1 DFQATT, CDR2 SNEGSKA (reference sequence). Trimming took off 4 bases at V and 3 bases at J, with 7 bases between the two ends. The CDR3 runs to 11 residues. CDR3 sequence reads: CSAITYYEQYF. The CDR3 DNA is TGCAGTGCTATTACCTACTACGAGCAGTACTTC.

This clone occurred a few times. The chain recombines TRBV11-2 with TRBJ2-5, with D hard to call. This CDR3 contains 14 residues. The germline CDR1 and CDR2 sequences are SGHAT and FQNNGV. Trimming stripped 1 base from V and 2 bases from J, with 8 bases between. As DNA, the CDR3 is TGTGCCAGCAGCTTAGTCTCCAGGCAAGAGACCCAGTACTTC. As protein: CASSLVSRQETQYF.

This clone was seen only once. V gene TRBV18 combines with J gene TRBJ1-3; D possibly corresponds to TRBD1 (6 bases). Germline loops: CDR1 KGHSH, CDR2 LQKENI. The CDR3 covers 15 residues. With 4 bases removed from V and 4 bases from J, the gap between germline ends came to 14 bases. Here the CDR3 DNA reads TGTGCCAGCTCACTGACCCCCGGACAGGGAAACACCATATATTTT. Translated, it gives CASSLTPGQGNTIYF.

This clone was recorded once. The V and J genes are TRBV30 and TRBJ2-2; 9 bases align to TRBD1. The V gene's germline CDR1 is GTSNPN and CDR2 SVGIG (reference sequence). The CDR3 has 18 amino acids. J lost 0 bases, V lost 2 bases, and 10 bases had no gene match. The CDR3 nucleotides are TGTGCCTGGAGTACGAGGACAGGGGACCAACCGAACACCGGGGAGCTGTTTTTT. This translates into CAWSTRTGDQPNTGELFF.

This sequence joins TRBV19 and TRBJ2-6; the D is unclear. Germline loops: CDR1 LNHDA, CDR2 SQIVND (reference sequence). This CDR3 has 13 residues. V shed 5 bases and J shed 4 bases, with 6 bases lying between them. The CDR3 protein is CASSQSGANVLTF. CDR3 bases: TGTGCCAGTAGTCAATCCGGGGCCAACGTCCTGACTTTC.

The chain couples TRBV19 to TRBJ2-1, with 9 bases that match TRBD2. Germline V gene data show CDR1 as LNHDA and CDR2 as SQIVND (reference sequence). The CDR3 contains 16 residues. Losses at the gene ends were 5 bases for V and 8 bases for J; bases not matched to a gene: 13. CDR3 sequence reads: CASSSTGTSYEDEQFF. The CDR3 region has the DNA TGTGCCAGTAGTTCTACCGGGACTAGCTATGAGGATGAGCAGTTCTTC.

CDR3 loop: CASSRGGLLTEAFF. The CDR3 DNA reads TGTGCCAGCAGCCGCGGGGGGCTTCTCACTGAAGCTTTCTTT. This sequence joins TRBV27 and TRBJ1-1, with D perhaps TRBD1 (6 bases). Looked up from germline, CDR1 is MNHEY and CDR2 is SMNVEV (reference sequence). Between the trimmed V and J ends, which lost 6 bases and 4 bases, there was a span of 15 bases. The length of the CDR3 is 14 residues.

The chain is built from TRBV19 and TRBJ1-5, with 10 bases aligning to TRBD1. This CDR3 spans 14 amino acids. The junction had 5 bases not matched to a gene; V was cut back by 6 bases and J by 6 bases. The germline CDR1 and CDR2 sequences are LNHDA and SQIVND (reference sequence). CDR3 sequence reads: CASSPTGGPQPQHF. The CDR3 DNA sequence: TGTGCCAGTAGCCCGACAGGGGGCCCTCAGCCCCAGCATTTT.

The chain links TRBV18 to TRBJ1-3, with 9 bases fitting TRBD1. This CDR3 is built from 13 residues. V gave up 11 bases and J gave up 4 bases; unmatched junction bases: 6. Germline V CDR1 and CDR2: KGHSH, LQKENI. CDR3 DNA: TGTGCCGGACGACAGGGGGAAGGAAACACCATATATTTT. Residues: CAGRQGEGNTIYF.